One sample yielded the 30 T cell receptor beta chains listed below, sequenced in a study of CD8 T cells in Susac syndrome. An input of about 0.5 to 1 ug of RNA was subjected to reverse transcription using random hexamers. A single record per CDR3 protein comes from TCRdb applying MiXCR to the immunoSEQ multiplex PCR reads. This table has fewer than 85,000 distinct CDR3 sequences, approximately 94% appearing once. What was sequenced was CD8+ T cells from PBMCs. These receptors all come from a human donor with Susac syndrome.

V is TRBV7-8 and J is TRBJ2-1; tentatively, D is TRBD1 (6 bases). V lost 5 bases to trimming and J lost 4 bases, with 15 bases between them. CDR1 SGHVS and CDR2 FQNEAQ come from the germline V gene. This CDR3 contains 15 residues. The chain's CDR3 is CASSGNRERYNEQFF. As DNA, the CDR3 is TGTGCCAGCAGCGGAAACAGGGAAAGATACAATGAGCAGTTCTTC.

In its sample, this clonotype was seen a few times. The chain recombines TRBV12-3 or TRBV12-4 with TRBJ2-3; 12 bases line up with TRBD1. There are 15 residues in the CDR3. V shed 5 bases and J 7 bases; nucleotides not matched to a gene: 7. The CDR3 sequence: CASSPGTGGLYTQYF. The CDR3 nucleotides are TGTGCCAGCAGTCCCGGGACAGGGGGCTTGTATACGCAGTATTTT.

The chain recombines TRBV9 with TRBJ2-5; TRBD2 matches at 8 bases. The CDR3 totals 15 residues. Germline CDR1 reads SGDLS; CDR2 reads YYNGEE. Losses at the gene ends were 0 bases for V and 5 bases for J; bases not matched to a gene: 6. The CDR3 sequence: CASSVGAGAKETQYF. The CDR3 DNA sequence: TGTGCCAGCAGCGTAGGAGCGGGGGCCAAGGAGACCCAGTACTTC.

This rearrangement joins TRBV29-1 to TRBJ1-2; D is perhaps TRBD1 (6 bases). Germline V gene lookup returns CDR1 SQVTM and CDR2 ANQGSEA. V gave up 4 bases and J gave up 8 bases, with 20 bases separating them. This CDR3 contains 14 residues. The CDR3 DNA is TGCAGCGTTGGAGACAGGCCCCCCAGGAGGGGCTACACCTTC. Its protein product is CSVGDRPPRRGYTF.

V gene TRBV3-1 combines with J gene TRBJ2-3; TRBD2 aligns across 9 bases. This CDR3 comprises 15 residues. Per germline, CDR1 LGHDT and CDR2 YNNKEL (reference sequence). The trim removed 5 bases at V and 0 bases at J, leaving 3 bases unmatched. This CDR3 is CASSETSGSTDTQYF. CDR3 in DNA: TGTGCCAGCAGCGAGACTAGCGGAAGCACAGATACGCAGTATTTT.

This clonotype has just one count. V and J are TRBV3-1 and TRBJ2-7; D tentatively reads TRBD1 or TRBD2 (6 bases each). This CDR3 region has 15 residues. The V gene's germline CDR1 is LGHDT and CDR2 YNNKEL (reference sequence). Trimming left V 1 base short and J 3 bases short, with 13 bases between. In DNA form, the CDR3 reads TGTGCCAGCAGCCAAGCCAGAGGGGGGTTCTACGAGCAGTACTTC. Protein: CASSQARGGFYEQYF.

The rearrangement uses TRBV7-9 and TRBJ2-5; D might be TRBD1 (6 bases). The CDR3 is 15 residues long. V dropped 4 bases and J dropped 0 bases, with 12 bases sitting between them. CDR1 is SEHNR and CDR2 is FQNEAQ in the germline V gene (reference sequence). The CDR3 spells CASSSADRDQETQYF. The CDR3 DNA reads TGTGCCAGCAGCTCCGCGGACAGAGACCAAGAGACCCAGTACTTC.

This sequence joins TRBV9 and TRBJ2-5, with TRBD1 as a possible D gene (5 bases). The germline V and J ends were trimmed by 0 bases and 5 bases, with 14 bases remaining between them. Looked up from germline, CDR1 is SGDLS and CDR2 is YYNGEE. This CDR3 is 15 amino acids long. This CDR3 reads CASSVGGRPQETQYF. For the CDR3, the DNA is TGTGCCAGCAGCGTAGGGGGCCGACCCCAGGAGACCCAGTACTTC. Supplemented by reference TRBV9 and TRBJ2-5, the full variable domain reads DSGVTQTPKHLITATGQRVTLRCSPRSGDLSVYWYQQSLDQGLQFLIQYYNGEERAKGNILERFSAQQFPDLHSELNLSSLELGDSALYFCASSVGGRPQETQYFGPGTRLLVL.

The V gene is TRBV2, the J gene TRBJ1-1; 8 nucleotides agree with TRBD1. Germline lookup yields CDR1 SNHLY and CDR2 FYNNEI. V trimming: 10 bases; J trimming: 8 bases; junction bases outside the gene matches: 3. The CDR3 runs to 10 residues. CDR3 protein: CATRTGEAFF. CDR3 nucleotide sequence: TGTGCCACGCGGACAGGGGAAGCTTTCTTT.

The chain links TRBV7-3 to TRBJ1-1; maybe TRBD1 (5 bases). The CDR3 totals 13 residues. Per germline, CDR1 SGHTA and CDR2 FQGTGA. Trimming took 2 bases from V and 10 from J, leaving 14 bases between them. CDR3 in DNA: TGTGCCAGCAGCTTAGGGGGGAACACTATAGCTTTCTTT. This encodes CASSLGGNTIAFF.

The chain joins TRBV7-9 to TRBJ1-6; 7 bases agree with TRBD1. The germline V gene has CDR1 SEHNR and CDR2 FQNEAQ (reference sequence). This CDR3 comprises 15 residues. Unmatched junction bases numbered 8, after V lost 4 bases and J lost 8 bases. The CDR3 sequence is CASSSTRDSHSPLHF. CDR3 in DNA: TGTGCCAGCAGCTCGACCCGGGACAGTCATTCACCCCTCCACTTT.

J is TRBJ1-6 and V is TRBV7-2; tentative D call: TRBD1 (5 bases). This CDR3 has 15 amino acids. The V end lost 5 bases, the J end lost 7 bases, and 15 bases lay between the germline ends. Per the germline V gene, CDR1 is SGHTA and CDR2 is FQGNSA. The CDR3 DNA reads TGTGCCAGCAGCGGGGCAGGGAGGTCGAATTCACCCCTCCACTTT. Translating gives CASSGAGRSNSPLHF.

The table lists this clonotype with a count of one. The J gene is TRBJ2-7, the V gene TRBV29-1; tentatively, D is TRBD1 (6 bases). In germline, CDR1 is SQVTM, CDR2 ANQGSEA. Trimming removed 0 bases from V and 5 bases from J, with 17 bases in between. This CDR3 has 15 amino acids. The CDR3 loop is CSVEDGGNDWDEQYF. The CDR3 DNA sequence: TGCAGCGTTGAAGATGGGGGCAACGATTGGGACGAGCAGTACTTC.

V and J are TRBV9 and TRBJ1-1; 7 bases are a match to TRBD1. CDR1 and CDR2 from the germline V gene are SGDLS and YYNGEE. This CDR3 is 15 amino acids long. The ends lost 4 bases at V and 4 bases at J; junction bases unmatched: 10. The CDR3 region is CASSPRGDRRTEAFF. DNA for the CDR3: TGTGCCAGCAGCCCAAGGGGGGACAGACGCACTGAAGCTTTCTTT.

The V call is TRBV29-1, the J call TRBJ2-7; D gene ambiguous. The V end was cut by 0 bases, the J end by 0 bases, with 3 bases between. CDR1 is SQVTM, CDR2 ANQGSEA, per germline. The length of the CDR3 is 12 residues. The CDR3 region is CSVEEGSYEQYF. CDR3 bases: TGCAGCGTTGAAGAGGGCTCCTACGAGCAGTACTTC.

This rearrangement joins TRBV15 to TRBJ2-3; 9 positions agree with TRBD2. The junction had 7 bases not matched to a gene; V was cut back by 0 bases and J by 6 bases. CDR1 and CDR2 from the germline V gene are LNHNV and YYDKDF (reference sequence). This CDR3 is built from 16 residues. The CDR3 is CATSRDRAGGSDTQYF. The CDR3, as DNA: TGTGCCACCAGCAGAGATCGAGCGGGGGGCTCGGATACGCAGTATTTT.

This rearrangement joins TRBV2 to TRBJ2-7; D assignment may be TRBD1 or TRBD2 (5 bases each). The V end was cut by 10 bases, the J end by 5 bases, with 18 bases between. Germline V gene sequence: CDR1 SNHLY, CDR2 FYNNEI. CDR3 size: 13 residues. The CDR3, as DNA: TGTGCCACGAGGGACCGAACCGGCGACGAGCAGTACTTC. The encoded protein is CATRDRTGDEQYF.

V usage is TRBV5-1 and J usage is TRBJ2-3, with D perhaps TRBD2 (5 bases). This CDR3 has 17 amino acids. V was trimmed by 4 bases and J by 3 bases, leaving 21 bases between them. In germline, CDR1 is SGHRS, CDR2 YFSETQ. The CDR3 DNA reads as TGCGCCAGCAGCGTTGTCGGACGAGGGTCGCTAACAGATACGCAGTATTTT. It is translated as CASSVVGRGSLTDTQYF.

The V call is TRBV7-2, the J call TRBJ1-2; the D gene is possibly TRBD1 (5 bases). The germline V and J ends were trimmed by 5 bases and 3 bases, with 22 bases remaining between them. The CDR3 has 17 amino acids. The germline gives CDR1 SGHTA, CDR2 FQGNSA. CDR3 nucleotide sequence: TGTGCCAGCAGCCCAAACTACAGGCAGGGTCTGCACTATGGCTACACCTTC. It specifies CASSPNYRQGLHYGYTF.

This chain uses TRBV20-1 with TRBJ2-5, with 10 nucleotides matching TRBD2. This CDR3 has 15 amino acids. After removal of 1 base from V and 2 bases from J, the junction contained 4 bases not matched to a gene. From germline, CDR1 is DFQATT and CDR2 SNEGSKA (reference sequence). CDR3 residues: CSARVSGGNQETQYF. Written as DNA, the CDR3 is TGCAGTGCTAGAGTTAGCGGGGGGAATCAAGAGACCCAGTACTTC.

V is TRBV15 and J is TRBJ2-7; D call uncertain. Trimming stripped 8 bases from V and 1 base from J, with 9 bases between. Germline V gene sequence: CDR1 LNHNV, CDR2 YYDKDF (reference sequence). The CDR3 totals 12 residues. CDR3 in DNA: TGTGCCACCCGCGGTGGATCCTACGAGCAGTACTTC. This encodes CATRGGSYEQYF.

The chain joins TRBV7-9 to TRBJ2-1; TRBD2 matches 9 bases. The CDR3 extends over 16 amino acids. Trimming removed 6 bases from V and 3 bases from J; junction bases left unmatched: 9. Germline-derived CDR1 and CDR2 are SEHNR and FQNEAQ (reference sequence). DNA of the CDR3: TGTGCCAGCAGTTCCAAAGCGGGGGGCTTCTACAATGAGCAGTTCTTC. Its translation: CASSSKAGGFYNEQFF.

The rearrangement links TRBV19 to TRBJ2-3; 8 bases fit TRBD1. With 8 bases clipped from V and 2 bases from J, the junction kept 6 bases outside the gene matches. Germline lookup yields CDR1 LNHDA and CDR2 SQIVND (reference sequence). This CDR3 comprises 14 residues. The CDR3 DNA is TGTGCCAGTGAGGGACAGGCATCCACAGATACGCAGTATTTT. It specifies CASEGQASTDTQYF.

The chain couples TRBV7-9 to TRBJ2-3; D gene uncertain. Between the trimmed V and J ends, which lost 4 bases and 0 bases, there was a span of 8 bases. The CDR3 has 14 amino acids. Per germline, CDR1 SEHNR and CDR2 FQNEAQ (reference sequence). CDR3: CASSSTDSTDTQYF. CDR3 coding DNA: TGTGCCAGCAGCTCTACCGACAGCACAGATACGCAGTATTTT.

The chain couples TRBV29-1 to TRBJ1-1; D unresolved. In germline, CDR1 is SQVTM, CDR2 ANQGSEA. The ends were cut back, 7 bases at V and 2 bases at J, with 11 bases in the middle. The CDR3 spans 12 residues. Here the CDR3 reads CSEYVLNTEAFF. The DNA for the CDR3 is TGCAGCGAATACGTCTTAAACACTGAAGCTTTCTTT.

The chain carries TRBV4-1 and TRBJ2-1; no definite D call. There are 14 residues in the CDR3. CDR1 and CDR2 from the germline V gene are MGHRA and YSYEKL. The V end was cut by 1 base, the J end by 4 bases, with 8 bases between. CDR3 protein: CASSQGLGYNEQFF. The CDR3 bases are TGCGCCAGCAGCCAAGGTCTGGGATACAATGAGCAGTTCTTC.

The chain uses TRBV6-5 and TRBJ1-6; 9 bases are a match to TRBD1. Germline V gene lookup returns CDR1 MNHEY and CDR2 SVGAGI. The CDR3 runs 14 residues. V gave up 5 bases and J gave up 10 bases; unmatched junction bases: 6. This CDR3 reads CASSNDRGYSPLHF. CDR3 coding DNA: TGTGCCAGCAGTAATGACAGGGGGTACTCACCCCTCCACTTT.

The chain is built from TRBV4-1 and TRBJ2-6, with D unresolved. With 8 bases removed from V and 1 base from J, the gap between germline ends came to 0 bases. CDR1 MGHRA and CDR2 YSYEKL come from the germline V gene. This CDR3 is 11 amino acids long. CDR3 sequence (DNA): TGCGCCAGCTCTGGGGCCAACGTCCTGACTTTC. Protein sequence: CASSGANVLTF.

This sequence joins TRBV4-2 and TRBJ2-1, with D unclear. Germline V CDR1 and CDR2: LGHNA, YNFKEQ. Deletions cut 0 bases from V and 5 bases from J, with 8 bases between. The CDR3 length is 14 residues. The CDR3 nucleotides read TGTGCCAGCAGCCAAGAAGACGGTCACAATGAGCAGTTCTTC. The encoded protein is CASSQEDGHNEQFF.

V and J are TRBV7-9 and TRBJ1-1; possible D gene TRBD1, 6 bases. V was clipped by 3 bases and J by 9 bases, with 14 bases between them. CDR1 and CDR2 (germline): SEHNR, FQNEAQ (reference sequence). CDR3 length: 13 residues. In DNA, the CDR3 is TGTGCCAGCAGCTTGGGTGGACAGAAACAAGCTTTCTTT. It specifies CASSLGGQKQAFF.